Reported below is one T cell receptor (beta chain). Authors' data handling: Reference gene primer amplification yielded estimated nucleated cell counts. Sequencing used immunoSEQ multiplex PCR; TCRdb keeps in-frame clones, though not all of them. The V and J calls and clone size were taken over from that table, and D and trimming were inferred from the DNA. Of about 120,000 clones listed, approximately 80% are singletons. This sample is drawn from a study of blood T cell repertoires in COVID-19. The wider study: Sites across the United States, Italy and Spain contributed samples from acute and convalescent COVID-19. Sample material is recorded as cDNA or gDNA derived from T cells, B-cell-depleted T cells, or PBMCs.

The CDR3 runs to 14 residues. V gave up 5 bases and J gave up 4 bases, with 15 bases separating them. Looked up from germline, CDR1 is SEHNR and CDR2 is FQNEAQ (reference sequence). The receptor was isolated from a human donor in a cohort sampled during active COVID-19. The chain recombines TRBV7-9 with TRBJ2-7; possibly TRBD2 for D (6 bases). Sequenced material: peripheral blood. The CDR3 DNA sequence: TGTGCCAGCAGCCCCCCGGGACTGAAGTACGAGCAGTACTTC. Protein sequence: CASSPPGLKYEQYF.